The following is a TCR beta chain sequence with its context. The sample comes from a study of T-cell memory formation after mild COVID-19. Germline CDR1 SGHRS, CDR2 YFSETQ. The ends lost 0 bases at V and 4 bases at J; junction bases unmatched: 2. CDR3 length equals 14 residues. TCRdb reprocessed the 5' RACE reads with MiXCR, giving one entry per CDR3 protein. Of some 320,000 distinct CDR3 sequences listed, 13% to 15% are singletons. The rearrangement uses TRBV5-1 and TRBJ2-5, with TRBD2 identical over 8 bases. Sequencing was performed on PBMCs or a T cell subset sorted from them (not recorded which). This sequence originates from a man between 18 and 35 years old who had mild COVID-19 (a few samples of this study predate the infection). Cell type and time point are not known. In DNA, the CDR3 is TGCGCCAGCAGCTTGGATCTAGCGGGAGAGACCCAGTACTTC. Protein sequence: CASSLDLAGETQYF.